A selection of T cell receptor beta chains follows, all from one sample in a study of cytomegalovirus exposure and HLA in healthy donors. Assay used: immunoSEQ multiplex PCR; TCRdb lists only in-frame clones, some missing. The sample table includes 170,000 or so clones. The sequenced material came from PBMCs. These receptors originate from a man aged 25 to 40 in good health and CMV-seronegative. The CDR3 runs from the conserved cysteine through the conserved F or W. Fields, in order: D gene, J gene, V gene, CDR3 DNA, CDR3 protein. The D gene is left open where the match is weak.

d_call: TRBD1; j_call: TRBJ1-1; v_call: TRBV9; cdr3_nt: TGTGCCAGCAGCGTGGTGACAGGGTTCGCCACTGAAGCTTTCTTT; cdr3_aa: CASSVVTGFATEAFF
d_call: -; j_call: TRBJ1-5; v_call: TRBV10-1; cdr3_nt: TGCGCCAGCAGTGTTGGAGGGGACCAGCCCCAGCATTTT; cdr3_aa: CASSVGGDQPQHF
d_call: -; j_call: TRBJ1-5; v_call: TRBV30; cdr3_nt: TGTGCCTGGAGTGTACAGGCGCCGGCCCGTAATTTGGGTCAGCCCCAGCATTTT; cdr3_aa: CAWSVQAPARNLGQPQHF
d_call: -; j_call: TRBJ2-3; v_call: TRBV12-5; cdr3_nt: TGTGCTAGTGGTTTACAGACGCCCACAGATACGCAGTATTTT; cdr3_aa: CASGLQTPTDTQYF
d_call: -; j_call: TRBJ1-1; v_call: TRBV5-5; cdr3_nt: TGTGCCAGCAGCTTGTTACAGGGTGAGACTGAAGCTTTCTTT; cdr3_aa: CASSLLQGETEAFF
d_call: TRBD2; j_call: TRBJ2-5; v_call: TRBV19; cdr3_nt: TGTGCCAGTAGTATTGGCCTAGCGGGGCCCCAAGAGACCCAGTACTTC; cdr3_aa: CASSIGLAGPQETQYF
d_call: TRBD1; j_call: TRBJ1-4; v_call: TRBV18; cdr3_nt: TGTGCCAGCTCACCACCCGCAGGGACAGATAACGAAAAACTGTTTTTT; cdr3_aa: CASSPPAGTDNEKLFF
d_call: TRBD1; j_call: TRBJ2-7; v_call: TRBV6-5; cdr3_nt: TGTGCCAGCAGTTATAGGACAGGGGACGAGCAGTACTTC; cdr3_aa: CASSYRTGDEQYF
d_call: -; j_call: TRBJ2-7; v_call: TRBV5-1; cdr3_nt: TGCGCCAGCAGCTTGGGGCAGGGCCCCGAGCAGTACTTC; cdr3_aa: CASSLGQGPEQYF
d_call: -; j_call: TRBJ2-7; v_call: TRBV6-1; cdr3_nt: TGTGCCAGCAGTGAACCCGGGGACTCCTACGAGCAGTACTTC; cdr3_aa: CASSEPGDSYEQYF
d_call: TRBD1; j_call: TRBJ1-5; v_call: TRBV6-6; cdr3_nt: TGTGCCAGCAGACCAGGGGGCGAAGATCAGCCCCAGCATTTT; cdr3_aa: CASRPGGEDQPQHF
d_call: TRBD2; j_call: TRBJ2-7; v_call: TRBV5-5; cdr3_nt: TGTGCCAGCAGCATGACTAGCGGGAGCTTAAAAAGCTCCTACGAGCAGTACTTC; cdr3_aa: CASSMTSGSLKSSYEQYF
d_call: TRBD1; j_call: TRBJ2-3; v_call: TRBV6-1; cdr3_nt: TGTGCCAGCAGTAGACAGGGGCCAGATACGCAGTATTTT; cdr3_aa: CASSRQGPDTQYF
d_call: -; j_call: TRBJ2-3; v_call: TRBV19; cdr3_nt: TGTGCCAGTAGTATAAGGCACAGCAATACGCAGTATTTT; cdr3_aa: CASSIRHSNTQYF
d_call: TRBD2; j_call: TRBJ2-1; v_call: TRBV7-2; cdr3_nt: TGTGCCAGCAGCCCCCTCTTGGCGGGAGGGCGAGGCAATGAGCAGTTCTTC; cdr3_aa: CASSPLLAGGRGNEQFF
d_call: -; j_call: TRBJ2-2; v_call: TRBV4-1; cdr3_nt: TGCGCCAGCAGATCCTCGGTCTCCCGGGCCGGGGAGCTGTTTTTT; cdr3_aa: CASRSSVSRAGELFF
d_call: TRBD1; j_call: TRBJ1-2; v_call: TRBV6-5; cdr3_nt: TGTGCCAGCAGAGGGACAGGGCTGGACTATGGCTACACCTTC; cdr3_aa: CASRGTGLDYGYTF
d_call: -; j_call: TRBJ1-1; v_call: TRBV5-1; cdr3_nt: TGCGCCAGCAGCCCCACCCAGGGAAGGACTGAAGCTTTCTTT; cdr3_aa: CASSPTQGRTEAFF
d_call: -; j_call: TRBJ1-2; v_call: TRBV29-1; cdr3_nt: TGCAGCTTAGAGACATTGAACTATGGCTACACCTTC; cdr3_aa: CSLETLNYGYTF
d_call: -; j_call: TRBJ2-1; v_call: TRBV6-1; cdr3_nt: TGTGCCAGCAGTGATGTCAGGGATACCTACAATGAGCAGTTCTTC; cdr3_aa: CASSDVRDTYNEQFF
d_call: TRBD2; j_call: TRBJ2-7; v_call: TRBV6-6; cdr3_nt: TGTGCCAGCAGTGGTTTTGCTAGCGGAGCCCACGAGCAGTACTTC; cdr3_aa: CASSGFASGAHEQYF
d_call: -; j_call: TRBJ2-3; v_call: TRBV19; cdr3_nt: TGTGCCAGTAGTGTCAGTGATACGCAGTATTTT; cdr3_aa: CASSVSDTQYF
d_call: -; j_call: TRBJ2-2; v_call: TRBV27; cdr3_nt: TGTGCCAGCAGTTTATTCCGGAACACCGGGGAGCTGTTTTTT; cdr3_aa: CASSLFRNTGELFF
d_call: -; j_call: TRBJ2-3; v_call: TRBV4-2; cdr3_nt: TGTGCCAGCAGCCACGGACTTCCGAGCGATACGCAGTATTTT; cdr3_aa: CASSHGLPSDTQYF
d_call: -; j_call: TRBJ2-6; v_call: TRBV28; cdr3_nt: TGTGCCAGCAGTATCACTGGGGCCAACGTCCTGACTTTC; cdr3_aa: CASSITGANVLTF
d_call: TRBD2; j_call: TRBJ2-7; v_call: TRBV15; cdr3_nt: TGTGCCACCAGCAGAGGGACGGGAGGGCTCGGCGACGAGCAGTACTTC; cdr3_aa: CATSRGTGGLGDEQYF
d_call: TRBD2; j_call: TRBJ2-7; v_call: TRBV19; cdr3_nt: TGTGCCAGTAGTAAGACAATTCTCCGGGACTACTCCTACGAGCAGTACTTC; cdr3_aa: CASSKTILRDYSYEQYF
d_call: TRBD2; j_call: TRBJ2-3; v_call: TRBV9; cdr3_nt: TGTGCCAGCAGCGCCCCCGGGACTAGCACTGACGGTACGCAGTATTTT; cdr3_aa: CASSAPGTSTDGTQYF
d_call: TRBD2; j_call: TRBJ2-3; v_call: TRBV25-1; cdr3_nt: TGTGCCAGCAGTGAATGGGAGGGACCAGATACGCAGTATTTT; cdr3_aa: CASSEWEGPDTQYF